This T cell receptor beta chain was sequenced for a study of PD-1 blockade in classical Hodgkin lymphoma. For the study at large: With a 2-week interval, patients received intravenous nivolumab at 3 mg/kg. The study, taken as a whole, reports: Nivolumab initiated under 1 year post-ASCT led to patient exclusion.

J lost 4 bases, V lost 3 bases, and 11 bases had no gene match. Germline values: CDR1 MNHEY, CDR2 SMNVEV (reference sequence). The CDR3 consists of 16 residues. Here immunoSEQ multiplex PCR was the method, and the copy in TCRdb shows in-frame clones only, minus some. The data show around 4,700 clones, around 60% seen once. Every single patient, without exception, relapsed after autologous stem cell transplantation, and brentuximab vedotin exposure varied. Under best response, outcomes were complete response, partial response or progressive disease. Of note for this clone: Its antigen is currently unknown.

This receptor was taken from a human donor with classical Hodgkin lymphoma. The V gene is TRBV27, the J gene TRBJ2-5, with TRBD2 matching 7 bases. Here the sequenced sample was peripheral blood mononuclear cells (PBMCs), taken before the second cycle of nivolumab. CDR3: CASSFGGGSAGETQYF. As DNA, the CDR3 is TGTGCCAGCAGTTTTGGGGGGGGGAGCGCAGGAGAGACCCAGTACTTC.